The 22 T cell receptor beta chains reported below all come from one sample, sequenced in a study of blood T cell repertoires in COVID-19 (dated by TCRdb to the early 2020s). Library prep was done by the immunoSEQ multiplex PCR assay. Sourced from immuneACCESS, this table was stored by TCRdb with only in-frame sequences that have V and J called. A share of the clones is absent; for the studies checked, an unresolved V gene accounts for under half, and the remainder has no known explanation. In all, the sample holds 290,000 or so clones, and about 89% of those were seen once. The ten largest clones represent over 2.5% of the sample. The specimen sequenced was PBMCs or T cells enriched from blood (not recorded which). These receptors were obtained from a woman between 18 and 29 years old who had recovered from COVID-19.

Here the CDR3 reads CAGKQGLGGANVLTF. CDR3 nucleotide sequence: TGTGCCGGCAAACAGGGGCTTGGTGGGGCCAACGTCCTGACTTTC. The chain joins TRBV2 to TRBJ2-6; 7 nucleotides line up with TRBD1. Germline loops: CDR1 SNHLY, CDR2 FYNNEI. The CDR3 is made up of 15 amino acids. With V trimmed by 11 bases and J by 3 bases, 10 bases remained unmatched.

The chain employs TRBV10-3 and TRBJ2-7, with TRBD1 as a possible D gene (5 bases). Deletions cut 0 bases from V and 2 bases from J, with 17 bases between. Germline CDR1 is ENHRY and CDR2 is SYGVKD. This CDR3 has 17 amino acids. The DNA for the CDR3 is TGTGCCATCAGTGAGTCGGGGCAAAAGGGTGGCGCCTACGAGCAGTACTTC. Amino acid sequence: CAISESGQKGGAYEQYF.

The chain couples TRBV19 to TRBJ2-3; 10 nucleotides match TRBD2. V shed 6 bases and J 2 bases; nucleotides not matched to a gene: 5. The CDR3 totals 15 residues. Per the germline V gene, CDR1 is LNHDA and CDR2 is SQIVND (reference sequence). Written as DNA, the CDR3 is TGTGCCAGTAGCGTTAGCGGGGGGTTCACAGATACGCAGTATTTT. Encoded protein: CASSVSGGFTDTQYF.

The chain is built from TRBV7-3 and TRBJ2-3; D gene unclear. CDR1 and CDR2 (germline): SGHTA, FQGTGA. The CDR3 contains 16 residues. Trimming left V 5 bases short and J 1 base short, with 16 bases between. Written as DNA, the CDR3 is TGTGCCAGCAGCCAAAGCGAAGTCTCCGGCACAGATACGCAGTATTTT. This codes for CASSQSEVSGTDTQYF.

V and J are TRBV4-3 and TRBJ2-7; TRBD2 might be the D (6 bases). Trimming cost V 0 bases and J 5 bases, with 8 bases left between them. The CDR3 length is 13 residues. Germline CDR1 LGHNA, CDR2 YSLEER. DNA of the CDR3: TGCGCCAGCAGCCAAGATCGGGGGAACGAGCAGTACTTC. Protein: CASSQDRGNEQYF.

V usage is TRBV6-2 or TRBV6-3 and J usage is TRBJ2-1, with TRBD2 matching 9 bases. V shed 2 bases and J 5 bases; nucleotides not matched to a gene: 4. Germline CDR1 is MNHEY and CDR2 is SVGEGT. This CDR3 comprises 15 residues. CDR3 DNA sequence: TGTGCCAGCAGTTACAGGCTAGCGGGGAACAATGAGCAGTTCTTC. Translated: CASSYRLAGNNEQFF.

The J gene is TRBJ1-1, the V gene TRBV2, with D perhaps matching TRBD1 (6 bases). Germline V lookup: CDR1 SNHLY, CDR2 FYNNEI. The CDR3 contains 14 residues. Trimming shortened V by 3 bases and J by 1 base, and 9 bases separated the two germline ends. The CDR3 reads CASSDLTGNTEAFF. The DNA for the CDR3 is TGTGCCAGCAGTGACCTGACAGGGAACACTGAAGCTTTCTTT.

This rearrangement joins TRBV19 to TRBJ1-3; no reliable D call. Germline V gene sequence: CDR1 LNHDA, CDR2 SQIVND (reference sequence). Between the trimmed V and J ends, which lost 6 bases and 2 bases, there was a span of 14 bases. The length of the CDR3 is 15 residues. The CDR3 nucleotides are TGTGCCAGTAGCCCTTCGGTGGTACCTGGAAACACCATATATTTT. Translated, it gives CASSPSVVPGNTIYF.

CDR3 protein: CASSPRIIASTNEKLFF. In nucleotides, the CDR3 is TGTGCCAGCAGCCCTCGTATCATAGCCTCAACTAATGAAAAACTGTTTTTT. The rearrangement uses TRBV7-6 and TRBJ1-4, with D hard to call. This CDR3 has 17 amino acids. Trimming pared 5 bases from V and 0 bases from J, leaving 16 bases between. Germline CDR1 is SGHVS and CDR2 is FNYEAQ.

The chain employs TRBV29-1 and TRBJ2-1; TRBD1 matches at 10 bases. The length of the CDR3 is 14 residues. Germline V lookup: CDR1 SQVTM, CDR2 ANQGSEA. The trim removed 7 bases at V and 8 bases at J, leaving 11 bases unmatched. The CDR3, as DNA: TGCAGCGGGACGATGACAGGGGGCTGGGATGAGCAGTTCTTC. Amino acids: CSGTMTGGWDEQFF.

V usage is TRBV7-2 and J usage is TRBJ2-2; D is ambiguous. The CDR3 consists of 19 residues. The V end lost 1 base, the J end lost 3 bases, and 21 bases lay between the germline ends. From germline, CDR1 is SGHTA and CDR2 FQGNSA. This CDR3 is CASSLGLIWSTSHTGELFF. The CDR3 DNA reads TGTGCCAGCAGCTTAGGTTTAATTTGGTCGACAAGCCACACCGGGGAGCTGTTTTTT.

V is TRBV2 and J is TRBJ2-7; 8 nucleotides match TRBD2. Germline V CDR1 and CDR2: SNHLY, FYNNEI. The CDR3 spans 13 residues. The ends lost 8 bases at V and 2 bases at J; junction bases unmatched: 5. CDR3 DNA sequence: TGTGCCAGCGAGGCGGGAGGTCCCTACGAGCAGTACTTC. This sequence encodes CASEAGGPYEQYF. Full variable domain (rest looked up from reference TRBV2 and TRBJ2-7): EPEVTQTPSHQVTQMGQEVILRCVPISNHLYFYWYRQILGQKVEFLVSFYNNEISEKSEIFDDQFSVERPDGSNFTLKIRSTKLEDSAMYFCASEAGGPYEQYFGPGTRLTVT.

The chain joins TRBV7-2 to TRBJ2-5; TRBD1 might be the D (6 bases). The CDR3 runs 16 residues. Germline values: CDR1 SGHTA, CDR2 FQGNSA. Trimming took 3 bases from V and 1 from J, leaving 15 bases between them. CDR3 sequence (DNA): TGTGCCAGCAGCTTCGGACAGTACAATCTCCAAGAGACCCAGTACTTC. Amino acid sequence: CASSFGQYNLQETQYF.

The CDR3 sequence is CASSLLVNTEAFF. DNA for the CDR3: TGTGCCAGCAGCTTATTAGTAAACACTGAAGCTTTCTTT. V gene TRBV11-2 combines with J gene TRBJ1-1; D not resolved. Germline V gives CDR1 SGHAT, CDR2 FQNNGV. The CDR3 length is 13 residues. V was clipped by 2 bases and J by 2 bases, with 6 bases between them.

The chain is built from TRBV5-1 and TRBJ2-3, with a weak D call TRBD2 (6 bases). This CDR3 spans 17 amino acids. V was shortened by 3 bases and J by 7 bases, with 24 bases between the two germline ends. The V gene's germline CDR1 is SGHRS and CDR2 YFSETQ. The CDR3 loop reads CASSSGPQAGWSNTQYF. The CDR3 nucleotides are TGCGCCAGCAGCTCGGGTCCCCAGGCGGGGTGGTCGAATACGCAGTATTTT.

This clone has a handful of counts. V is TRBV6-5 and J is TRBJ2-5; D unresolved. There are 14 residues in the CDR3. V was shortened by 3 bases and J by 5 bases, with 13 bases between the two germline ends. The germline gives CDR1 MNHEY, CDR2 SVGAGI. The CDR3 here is CASSYMSSPETQYF. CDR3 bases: TGTGCCAGCAGTTATATGAGCTCCCCGGAGACCCAGTACTTC.

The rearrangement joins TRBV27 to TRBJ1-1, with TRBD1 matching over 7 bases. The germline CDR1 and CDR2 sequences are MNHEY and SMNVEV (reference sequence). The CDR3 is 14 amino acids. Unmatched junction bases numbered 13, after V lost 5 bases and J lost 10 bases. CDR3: CASSHSRTGQGAFF. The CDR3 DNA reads TGTGCCAGCAGTCACTCCAGGACAGGCCAGGGAGCTTTCTTT.

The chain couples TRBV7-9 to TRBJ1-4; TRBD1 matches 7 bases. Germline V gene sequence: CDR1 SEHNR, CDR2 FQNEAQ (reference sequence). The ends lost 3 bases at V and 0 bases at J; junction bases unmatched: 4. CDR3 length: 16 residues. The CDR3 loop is CASSFPRGATNEKLFF. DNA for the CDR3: TGTGCCAGCAGCTTCCCCAGGGGGGCAACTAATGAAAAACTGTTTTTT. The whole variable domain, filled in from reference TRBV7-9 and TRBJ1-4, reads DTGVSQNPRHKITKRGQNVTFRCDPISEHNRLYWYRQTLGQGPEFLTYFQNEAQLEKSRLLSDRFSAERPKGSFSTLEIQRTEQGDSAMYLCASSFPRGATNEKLFFGSGTQLSVL.

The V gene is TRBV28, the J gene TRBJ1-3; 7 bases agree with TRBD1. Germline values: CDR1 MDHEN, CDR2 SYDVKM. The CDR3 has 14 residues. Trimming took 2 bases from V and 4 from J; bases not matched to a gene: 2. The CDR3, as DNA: TGTGCCAGCAGTTTACCGGACAGGGGAAACACCATATATTTT. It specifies CASSLPDRGNTIYF.

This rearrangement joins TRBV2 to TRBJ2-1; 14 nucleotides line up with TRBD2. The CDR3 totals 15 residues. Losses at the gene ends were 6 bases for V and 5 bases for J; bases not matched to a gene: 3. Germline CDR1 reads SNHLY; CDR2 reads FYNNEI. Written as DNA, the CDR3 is TGTGCCAGCAGGGGACTAGCGGGAGAAGACAATGAGCAGTTCTTC. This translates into CASRGLAGEDNEQFF.

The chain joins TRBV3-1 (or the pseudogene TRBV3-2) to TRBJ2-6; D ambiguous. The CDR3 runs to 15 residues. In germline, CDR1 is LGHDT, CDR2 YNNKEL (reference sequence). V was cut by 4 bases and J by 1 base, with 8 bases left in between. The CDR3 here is CASSLRSSGANVLTF. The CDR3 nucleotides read TGTGCCAGCAGCCTGAGGAGTTCTGGGGCCAACGTCCTGACTTTC.

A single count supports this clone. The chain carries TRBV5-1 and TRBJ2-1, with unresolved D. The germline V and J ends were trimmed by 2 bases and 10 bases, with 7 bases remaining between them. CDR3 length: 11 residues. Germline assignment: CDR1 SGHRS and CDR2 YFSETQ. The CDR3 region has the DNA TGCGCCAGCAGCTTTGAAGCGGAGCAGTTCTTC. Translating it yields CASSFEAEQFF. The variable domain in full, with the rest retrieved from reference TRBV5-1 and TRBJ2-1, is KAGVTQTPRYLIKTRGQQVTLSCSPISGHRSVSWYQQTPGQGLQFLFEYFSETQRNKGNFPGRFSGRQFSNSRSEMNVSTLELGDSALYLCASSFEAEQFFGPGTRLTVL.